Each of the 4 T cell receptor beta chains below was sequenced from the same sample in a study of T-cell memory formation after mild COVID-19. MiXCR, run by TCRdb on the 5' RACE reads, gives a single entry per CDR3 protein. Here the sample spans fewer than 200,000 distinct CDR3 sequences, about a fifth being singletons. The specimen was PBMCs or a T cell subset sorted from them (not recorded which). The receptor set was obtained from an adult woman who had mild COVID-19 (a few samples of this study predate the infection). Cell type and time point are not known.

The CDR3 nucleotides read TGTGCCAGCAGTCGGCGGGAGGTGTACAATGAGCAGTTCTTC. Protein sequence: CASSRREVYNEQFF. The chain couples TRBV7-9 to TRBJ2-1; 8 bases are shared with TRBD2. J was trimmed by 4 bases and V by 6 bases; bases with no gene match: 5. CDR1 and CDR2 (germline): SEHNR, FQNEAQ (reference sequence). The CDR3 sequence is 14 residues long.

CDR3 loop: CAISPREGAYEQYF. The CDR3, as DNA: TGTGCCATATCTCCCCGGGAGGGGGCTTACGAGCAGTACTTC. The chain uses TRBV10-3 and TRBJ2-7; D possibly corresponds to TRBD2 (8 bases). This CDR3 spans 14 amino acids. Trimming removed 9 bases from V and 4 bases from J, with 19 bases in between. Germline V CDR1 and CDR2: ENHRY, SYGVKD.

This clonotype was seen a few times. This chain connects TRBV4-2 to TRBJ2-5; D ambiguous. V was cut by 1 base and J by 5 bases, with 5 bases left in between. Germline V gives CDR1 LGHNA, CDR2 YNFKEQ. The CDR3 is 12 amino acids. CDR3: CASSQVDETQYF. CDR3 bases: TGTGCCAGCAGCCAAGTCGATGAGACCCAGTACTTC.

V is TRBV7-6 and J is TRBJ2-1; 9 bases are shared with TRBD1. The germline CDR1 and CDR2 sequences are SGHVS and FNYEAQ. The CDR3 spans 16 residues. V gave up 1 base and J gave up 4 bases; unmatched junction bases: 5. The CDR3 bases are TGTGCCAGCAGCTTAGATGGGACAGGGAGATACAATGAGCAGTTCTTC. It is translated as CASSLDGTGRYNEQFF.